The rows below give T cell receptor beta chains drawn from one sample of a study of blood T cell repertoires in COVID-19. Sequencing was performed with immunoSEQ multiplex PCR; in TCRdb, only in-frame clones are kept and a portion is missing. Of roughly 70,000 clones in the sample, about four fifths were seen once. Sequences were obtained from peripheral blood. These receptors were obtained from a human donor in a cohort sampled during active COVID-19. Each CDR3 is given with its conserved first and last residue. D genes are given only for firm matches. Part of the rows lack a size; the others show once, few, many or a class for expanded clones.

J: TRBJ1-1; D: .; size: few; V: TRBV30; CDR3: CAVVPLNTEAFF; DNA: TGTGCCGTAGTCCCACTGAACACTGAAGCTTTCTTT
J: TRBJ1-2; D: TRBD1; size: .; V: TRBV30; CDR3: CAWSVRQGGGYTF; DNA: TGTGCCTGGAGTGTACGACAGGGAGGCGGCTACACCTTC
J: TRBJ1-5; D: .; size: .; V: TRBV16; CDR3: CASSPPAGYSNQPQHF; DNA: TGTGCCAGCAGCCCCCCCGCGGGATATAGCAATCAGCCCCAGCATTTT
J: TRBJ2-6; D: .; size: once; V: TRBV28; CDR3: CASSLISPGANVLTF; DNA: TGTGCCAGCAGTTTGATCAGTCCTGGGGCCAACGTCCTGACTTTC
J: TRBJ2-7; D: .; size: .; V: TRBV6-1; CDR3: CASSEGRPAGEQYF; DNA: TGTGCCAGCAGTGAAGGTCGGCCGGCGGGTGAGCAGTACTTC
J: TRBJ2-3; D: .; size: .; V: TRBV6-6; CDR3: CASSKSVDTQYF; DNA: TGTGCCAGCAGTAAATCCGTAGATACGCAGTATTTT
J: TRBJ2-7; D: .; size: .; V: TRBV4-3; CDR3: CASSQVPGRTSYEQYF; DNA: TGCGCCAGCAGCCAAGTTCCGGGTAGAACATCCTACGAGCAGTACTTC
J: TRBJ2-7; D: TRBD2; size: few; V: TRBV24-1; CDR3: CATSVTSGNEQYF; DNA: TGTGCCACCAGTGTAACTAGCGGGAACGAGCAGTACTTC
J: TRBJ1-3; D: .; size: few; V: TRBV2; CDR3: CASSESSGSGNTIYF; DNA: TGTGCCAGCAGTGAATCCTCCGGTTCCGGAAACACCATATATTTT
J: TRBJ2-1; D: .; size: .; V: TRBV24-1; CDR3: CATSDTPSVGDYNEQFF; DNA: TGTGCCACCAGTGACACCCCCTCCGTGGGAGACTACAATGAGCAGTTCTTC
J: TRBJ2-7; D: .; size: few; V: TRBV6-4; CDR3: CARTRGEQYF; DNA: TGTGCCAGGACCAGGGGCGAGCAGTACTTC
J: TRBJ2-7; D: .; size: .; V: TRBV4-1; CDR3: CASSKGGRWEQYF; DNA: TGCGCCAGCAGCAAGGGGGGGCGATGGGAGCAGTACTTC
J: TRBJ1-1; D: TRBD1; size: .; V: TRBV27; CDR3: CASSFRGRPEAFF; DNA: TGTGCCAGCAGTTTCAGGGGGCGCCCTGAAGCTTTCTTT
J: TRBJ2-7; D: TRBD1; size: .; V: TRBV7-2; CDR3: CASSYTTGVSYEQYF; DNA: TGTGCCAGCAGCTACACAACAGGGGTCTCCTACGAGCAGTACTTC
J: TRBJ2-1; D: .; size: few; V: TRBV24-1; CDR3: CATSDGGSSRFF; DNA: TGTGCCACCAGTGACGGCGGCTCATCGCGGTTCTTC
J: TRBJ2-1; D: TRBD1; size: .; V: TRBV18; CDR3: CASSPPMDRGRNEQFF; DNA: TGTGCCAGCTCACCACCGATGGACAGGGGAAGGAATGAGCAGTTCTTC
J: TRBJ2-3; D: TRBD2; size: .; V: TRBV20-1; CDR3: CSASRQDGLAGLSTDTQYF; DNA: TGCAGTGCTAGTAGACAGGACGGACTAGCGGGACTTAGCACAGATACGCAGTATTTT
J: TRBJ2-7; D: TRBD1; size: once; V: TRBV11-2; CDR3: CASSPWDRGLWGEQYF; DNA: TGTGCCAGCAGCCCCTGGGACAGGGGGCTATGGGGCGAGCAGTACTTC
J: TRBJ2-7; D: TRBD2; size: .; V: TRBV2; CDR3: CASVDWGTSGRYEQYF; DNA: TGTGCCAGCGTTGATTGGGGGACTAGCGGGAGGTACGAGCAGTACTTC
J: TRBJ2-5; D: TRBD2; size: .; V: TRBV30; CDR3: CACRGLGMETQYF; DNA: TGTGCCTGCAGGGGACTAGGCATGGAGACCCAGTACTTC
J: TRBJ2-7; D: TRBD2; size: .; V: TRBV28; CDR3: CASIRSVGLAETYEQYF; DNA: TGTGCCAGCATCAGGAGTGTAGGACTAGCGGAAACCTACGAGCAGTACTTC
J: TRBJ1-2; D: .; size: .; V: TRBV6-2/TRBV6-3; CDR3: CASSYEVRGYTF; DNA: TGTGCCAGCAGTTACGAGGTGCGCGGCTACACCTTC
J: TRBJ2-7; D: TRBD2; size: once; V: TRBV4-3; CDR3: CASSQETSGRILYEQYF; DNA: TGCGCCAGCAGCCAGGAAACTAGCGGAAGGATCCTCTACGAGCAGTACTTC
J: TRBJ2-7; D: .; size: .; V: TRBV7-2; CDR3: CASSKKASNYEQYF; DNA: TGTGCCAGCTCAAAAAAGGCTAGCAACTACGAGCAGTACTTC
J: TRBJ2-7; D: .; size: .; V: TRBV5-5; CDR3: CASTPFGEPNEQYF; DNA: TGTGCCAGCACCCCGTTCGGGGAACCAAACGAGCAGTACTTC
J: TRBJ1-2; D: .; size: .; V: TRBV2; CDR3: CASRAGRGGYTF; DNA: TGTGCCAGCAGAGCGGGCCGGGGTGGCTACACCTTC
J: TRBJ2-1; D: .; size: few; V: TRBV11-2; CDR3: CASSLEVRNEQFF; DNA: TGTGCCAGCAGCTTAGAGGTGAGGAATGAGCAGTTCTTC
J: TRBJ2-3; D: TRBD2; size: .; V: TRBV7-6; CDR3: CASSLVGTSGSPDTQYF; DNA: TGTGCCAGCAGCTTAGTAGGGACTAGCGGGAGTCCAGATACGCAGTATTTT
J: TRBJ1-4; D: .; size: .; V: TRBV4-3; CDR3: CASSQGQLEKLFF; DNA: TGCGCCAGCAGCCAAGGGCAGTTGGAAAAACTGTTTTTT
J: TRBJ2-3; D: TRBD2; size: once; V: TRBV7-2; CDR3: CASSSLTGGPTDTQYF; DNA: TGTGCCAGCAGCTCCCTCACGGGAGGGCCCACAGATACGCAGTATTTT
J: TRBJ1-6; D: .; size: few; V: TRBV9; CDR3: CASSVATVNSPLHF; DNA: TGTGCCAGCAGCGTAGCTACGGTTAATTCACCCCTCCACTTT
J: TRBJ2-6; D: .; size: .; V: TRBV5-1; CDR3: CASSLRRASSGANVLTF; DNA: TGCGCCAGCAGCTTGCGGCGGGCGAGCTCTGGGGCCAACGTCCTGACTTTC
J: TRBJ2-7; D: .; size: .; V: TRBV7-2; CDR3: CASSLTGVSSYEQYF; DNA: TGTGCCAGCAGCTTGACAGGCGTTAGCTCCTACGAGCAGTACTTC
J: TRBJ1-6; D: TRBD1; size: .; V: TRBV9; CDR3: CASSLSPGQGYSPLHF; DNA: TGTGCCAGCAGCCTGAGCCCGGGACAGGGGTATTCACCCCTCCACTTT
J: TRBJ2-3; D: TRBD1; size: .; V: TRBV19; CDR3: CASNGQGLTDTQYF; DNA: TGTGCCAGCAACGGACAGGGCCTCACAGATACGCAGTATTTT
J: TRBJ2-7; D: .; size: .; V: TRBV3-1/TRBV3-2; CDR3: CASSQDPTAAYEQYF; DNA: TGTGCCAGCAGCCAAGATCCTACAGCCGCCTACGAGCAGTACTTC
J: TRBJ1-6; D: TRBD1; size: .; V: TRBV7-2; CDR3: CASSYGQGSPLHF; DNA: TGTGCCAGCAGCTACGGACAGGGGTCACCCCTCCACTTT
J: TRBJ2-7; D: .; size: .; V: TRBV7-2; CDR3: CASREAGYEQYF; DNA: TGTGCCAGCAGGGAGGCAGGCTACGAGCAGTACTTC
J: TRBJ2-1; D: .; size: .; V: TRBV3-1/TRBV3-2; CDR3: CASSQVSTYNEQFF; DNA: TGTGCCAGCAGCCAAGTATCGACTTACAATGAGCAGTTCTTC
J: TRBJ1-1; D: TRBD1; size: .; V: TRBV2; CDR3: CASDRGNTEAFF; DNA: TGTGCCAGCGACAGGGGGAACACTGAAGCTTTCTTT
J: TRBJ2-7; D: TRBD1; size: .; V: TRBV5-4; CDR3: CASSWDRSSYEQYF; DNA: TGTGCCAGCAGCTGGGACAGAAGCTCCTACGAGCAGTACTTC
J: TRBJ1-5; D: TRBD1; size: .; V: TRBV7-2; CDR3: CASSPGTDNQPQHF; DNA: TGTGCCAGCAGCCCCGGGACAGACAATCAGCCCCAGCATTTT
J: TRBJ1-2; D: TRBD1; size: few; V: TRBV30; CDR3: CAWSAGQLNYGYTF; DNA: TGTGCCTGGAGTGCGGGACAGTTAAACTATGGCTACACCTTC
J: TRBJ1-5; D: TRBD1; size: .; V: TRBV6-1; CDR3: CASSVAAGTGWGQPQHF; DNA: TGTGCCAGCAGTGTGGCCGCTGGGACAGGGTGGGGTCAGCCCCAGCATTTT
J: TRBJ2-7; D: .; size: .; V: TRBV19; CDR3: CASSMGANEQYF; DNA: TGTGCCAGTAGTATGGGAGCGAACGAGCAGTACTTC
J: TRBJ1-2; D: .; size: .; V: TRBV6-5; CDR3: CAVETANYGYTF; DNA: TGTGCCGTCGAAACAGCTAACTATGGCTACACCTTC
J: TRBJ2-1; D: TRBD1; size: .; V: TRBV7-2; CDR3: CASSLGAGQGYNEQFF; DNA: TGTGCCAGCAGCTTAGGTGCCGGACAGGGCTACAATGAGCAGTTCTTC
J: TRBJ2-1; D: .; size: .; V: TRBV30; CDR3: CAWSGSRYSYNEQFF; DNA: TGTGCCTGGAGTGGTTCCAGATACTCCTACAATGAGCAGTTCTTC
J: TRBJ2-7; D: TRBD1; size: .; V: TRBV7-9; CDR3: CASSRGIGGHEQYF; DNA: TGTGCCAGCAGCAGGGGGATAGGGGGCCACGAGCAGTACTTC
J: TRBJ2-7; D: TRBD2; size: once; V: TRBV6-6; CDR3: CASRGLAGISQYEQYF; DNA: TGTGCCAGCAGGGGACTAGCGGGAATCTCTCAGTACGAGCAGTACTTC